The clone carrying this T cell receptor beta chain has a single count. The antigen is unknown. This entry is derived from a study of long-term antiretroviral therapy in people with HIV. Study-wide points: Dominant in the repertoire at all time points were clones expanded before ART.

At the survey level, the v3.0 immunoSEQ assay was run. Assay: immunoSEQ multiplex PCR; the TCRdb copy retains only in-frame clones and omits some. This table holds about 28,000 clones, 84% found once. For each donor, at least one pre-ART and at least two post-ART PBMC samples were available. Germline-derived CDR1 and CDR2 are SGDLS and YYNGEE. Trimming took 3 bases from V and 5 from J; bases not matched to a gene: 13. The CDR3 loop spans 16 amino acids. This receptor was identified in a young man with HIV. The rearrangement links TRBV9 to TRBJ1-1, with TRBD1 identical over 7 bases. The sample consisted of unsorted PBMCs, taken 0.4 years after starting antiretroviral therapy. The CDR3 DNA reads TGTGCCAGCAGCGGTAGGCCGGGACAGATGAGGACTGAAGCTTTCTTT. It codes for CASSGRPGQMRTEAFF.